The clone carrying this T cell receptor beta chain was picked up many times. What it recognizes is unknown. These data belong to a study of CD8 T cells in ankylosing spondylitis. Study-wide points: The authors found the disease-linked clones to be CD8+ and relatively rare in peripheral blood. A motif of 7 to 9 highly homologous TCR beta variants was seen as apparently characteristic of ankylosing spondylitis blood.

The CDR3 contains 17 residues. The trim removed 0 bases at V and 2 bases at J, leaving 9 bases unmatched. The germline CDR1 and CDR2 sequences are MNHEY and SVGAGI. The authors made TCR beta libraries by quantitative 5'-RACE with molecular barcodes. TCRdb reprocessed the 5' RACE reads via MiXCR and lists one record per CDR3 protein. The sample holds 200,000 to 300,000 distinct CDR3 sequences, roughly a quarter seen once. Sequencing was performed on blood, either unsorted or a sorted T cell fraction (not recorded which). The clonotype originates from a male donor with ankylosing spondylitis or in good health (not recorded which). The chain joins TRBV6-5 to TRBJ2-7; 8 nucleotides match TRBD1. The CDR3 sequence: CASSYSSSGGNAYEQYF. The CDR3 nucleotides are TGTGCCAGCAGTTACTCGTCCTCAGGGGGCAATGCCTACGAGCAGTACTTC.